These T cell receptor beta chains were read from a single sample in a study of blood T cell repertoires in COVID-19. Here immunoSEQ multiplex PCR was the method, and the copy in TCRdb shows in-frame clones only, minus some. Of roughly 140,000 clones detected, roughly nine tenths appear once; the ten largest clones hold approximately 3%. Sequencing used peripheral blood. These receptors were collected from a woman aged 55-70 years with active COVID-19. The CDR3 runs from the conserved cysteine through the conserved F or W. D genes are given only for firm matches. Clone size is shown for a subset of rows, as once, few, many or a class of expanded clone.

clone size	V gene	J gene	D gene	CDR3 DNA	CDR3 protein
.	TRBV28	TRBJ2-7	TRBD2	TGTGCCAGCAGTTTACCTCCGGCTAGCGGGAACGAGCAGTACTTC	CASSLPPASGNEQYF
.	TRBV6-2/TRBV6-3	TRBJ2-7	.	TGTGCCAGCAGTTACTCATTGTTTAGGACACCTGAAGACTACGAGCAGTACTTC	CASSYSLFRTPEDYEQYF
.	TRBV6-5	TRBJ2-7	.	TGTGCCACCGCCGAAAGGGGCTCCTACGAGCAGTACTTC	CATAERGSYEQYF
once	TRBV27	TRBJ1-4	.	TGTGCCAGCAGTCCCTATTCGGTTGGAGCTAATGAAAAACTGTTTTTT	CASSPYSVGANEKLFF
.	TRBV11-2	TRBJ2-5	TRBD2	TGTGCCAGCAGCTTCTCCCTCAGACTAGCTGAGACCCAGTACTTC	CASSFSLRLAETQYF
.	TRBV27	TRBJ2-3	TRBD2	TGTGCCAGCAGACATAGGACTAGCGGGAGTGCTGATACGCAGTATTTT	CASRHRTSGSADTQYF
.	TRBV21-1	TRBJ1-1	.	TGTGCCAGCACTAAAAGTTCGCGAGGCACTGAAGCTTTCTTT	CASTKSSRGTEAFF
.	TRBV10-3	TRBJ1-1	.	TGTGCCATCAGGAGACAGGACAACACTGAAGCTTTCTTT	CAIRRQDNTEAFF
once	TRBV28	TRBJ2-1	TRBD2	TGTGCCAGCAGGGGACTAGCGGGAGGGCCCTCGCTCTTC	CASRGLAGGPSLF
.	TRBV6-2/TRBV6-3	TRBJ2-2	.	TGTGCCAGCAGTTACTACGCGAGGACCGGGGAGCTGTTTTTT	CASSYYARTGELFF
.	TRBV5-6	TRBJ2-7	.	TGTGCCAGCAAGCCTAGTGCGCGCAGCTCCTACGAGCAGTACTTC	CASKPSARSSYEQYF
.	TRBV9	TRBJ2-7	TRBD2	TGTGCCAGCAGCGTAGGTACGGGAGGCCCCTACGAGCAGTACTTC	CASSVGTGGPYEQYF
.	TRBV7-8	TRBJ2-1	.	TGTGCCAGCAGCTACCCCGGGACAACTTACAATGAGCAGTTCTTC	CASSYPGTTYNEQFF
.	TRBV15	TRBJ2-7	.	TGTGCCACCAGCAGATTCCAGACAGGTCTCTCCTACGAGCAGTACTTC	CATSRFQTGLSYEQYF
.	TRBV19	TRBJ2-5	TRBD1	TGTGCCAGTAGTAAGGACAGGGTGCGGGAGACCCAGTACTTC	CASSKDRVRETQYF
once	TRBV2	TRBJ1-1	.	TGTGCCAGCAGTGGGCAGGGCGCTGAAGCTTTCTTT	CASSGQGAEAFF
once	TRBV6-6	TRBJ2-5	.	TGTGCCAGCAGTAACGGCCAGAGGGAGACCCAGTACTTC	CASSNGQRETQYF
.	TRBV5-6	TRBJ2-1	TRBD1	TGTGCCAGCAGATTTACCGGGACAGGTGGGTACTCCTACAATGAGCAGTTCTTC	CASRFTGTGGYSYNEQFF
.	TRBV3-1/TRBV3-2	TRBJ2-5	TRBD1	TGTGCCAGCAGCCTCAGGGGGCAAGAGACCCAGTACTTC	CASSLRGQETQYF
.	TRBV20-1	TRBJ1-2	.	TGCAGTGCTAGGCGTACAGGGGGCTACACCTTC	CSARRTGGYTF
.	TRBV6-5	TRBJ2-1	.	TGTGCCAGCAGTTACGGTCACAACAATGAGCAGTTCTTC	CASSYGHNNEQFF
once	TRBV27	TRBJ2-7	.	TGTGCCAGCTCTAATCCGAGACACCCACCCTACGAGCAGTACTTC	CASSNPRHPPYEQYF
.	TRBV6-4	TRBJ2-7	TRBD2	TGTGCCAGCAGTTCAGAACTAGCGGCTATCGCCTCCTACGAGCAGTACTTC	CASSSELAAIASYEQYF
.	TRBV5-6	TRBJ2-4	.	TGTGCCAGCAGCTATTGGATGAGGGATGGGGACAAAAACATTCAGTACTTC	CASSYWMRDGDKNIQYF
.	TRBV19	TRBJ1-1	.	TGTGCCGTCAAGGGGCAGGGAAGATCGAACACTGAAGCTTTCTTT	CAVKGQGRSNTEAFF
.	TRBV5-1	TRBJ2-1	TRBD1	TGCGCCAGCAGCTTGCAACCAGGGGGAAAAGGGTACAATGAGCAGTTCTTC	CASSLQPGGKGYNEQFF
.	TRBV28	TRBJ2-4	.	TGTGCCAGCAGCTCTACGGGACTGCCCAAAAACATTCAGTACTTC	CASSSTGLPKNIQYF
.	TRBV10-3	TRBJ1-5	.	TGTGCCATCAGTGGCCGTTTAGTTTTGGGCGATCAGCCCCAGCATTTT	CAISGRLVLGDQPQHF
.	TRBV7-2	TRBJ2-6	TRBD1	TGTGCCAGCAGCCGGGACAGTACGTTGACTGGGGCCAACGTCCTGACTTTC	CASSRDSTLTGANVLTF
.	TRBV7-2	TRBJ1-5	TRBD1	TGTGCCAGCAGCTTAGACAGGGGGCTTAATCAGCCCCAGCATTTT	CASSLDRGLNQPQHF
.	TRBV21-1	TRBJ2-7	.	TGTGCCAGCGGGACTAGCGGGCGCCTCTACGAGCAGTACTTC	CASGTSGRLYEQYF
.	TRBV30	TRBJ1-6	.	TGTGCCTGGAGCTCCGTTAGGACTCGACCGGCCAGCTCCTATAATTCACCCCTCCACTTT	CAWSSVRTRPASSYNSPLHF
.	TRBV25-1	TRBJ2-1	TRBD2	TGTGCCAGTGCGACTAGCGGTAGCTCCTACAATGAGCAGTTCTTC	CASATSGSSYNEQFF
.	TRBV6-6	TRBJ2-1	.	TGTGCCAGCAGTTACTCGACTAATGAGCAGTTCTTC	CASSYSTNEQFF
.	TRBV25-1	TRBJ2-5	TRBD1	TGTGCCAGCAGTGACCTTGACAGGGTAGAGACCCAGTACTTC	CASSDLDRVETQYF
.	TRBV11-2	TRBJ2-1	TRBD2	TGTGCCAGCAGCCTGTCGTCGACTAGCGTCCACAATGAGCAGTTCTTC	CASSLSSTSVHNEQFF
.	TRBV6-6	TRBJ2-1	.	TGTGCCAGCAGTTACAGAGCTGAGCAGTTCTTC	CASSYRAEQFF
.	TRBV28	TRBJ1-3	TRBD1	TGTGCCAGCACCCTACTCCTCCTTGGACAGGGGGGCTCTGGAAACACCATATATTTT	CASTLLLLGQGGSGNTIYF
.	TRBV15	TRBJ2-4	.	TGTGCCACCAGCAGAGATGGGGGCAGTCAGTACTTC	CATSRDGGSQYF